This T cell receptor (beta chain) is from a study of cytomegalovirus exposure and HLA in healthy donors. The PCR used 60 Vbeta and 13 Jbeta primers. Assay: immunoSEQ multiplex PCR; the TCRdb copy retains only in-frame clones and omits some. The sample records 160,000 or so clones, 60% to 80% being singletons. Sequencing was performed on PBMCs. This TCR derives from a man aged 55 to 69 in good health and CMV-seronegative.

The CDR3 sequence: CASRAQGAEAQHF. In nucleotides, the CDR3 is TGTGCCAGCAGGGCTCAGGGGGCGGAAGCCCAGCATTTT. The gene calls are TRBV2 and TRBJ1-5; 8 nucleotides agree with TRBD1. Germline CDR1 SNHLY, CDR2 FYNNEI. J was trimmed by 11 bases and V by 6 bases; bases with no gene match: 9. The CDR3 totals 13 residues.